A single sample is the source of the 10 T cell receptor beta chains below, sequenced in a study of blood T cell repertoires in COVID-19. Data came from immunoSEQ multiplex PCR; TCRdb stores just in-frame clones and leaves some out. In the table there are roughly 120,000 clones, approximately 87% of which are singletons. The sequenced sample was peripheral blood. The receptors derive from a man aged 65-85 years who had recovered from COVID-19.

The chain joins TRBV30 to TRBJ1-6, with 7 bases matching TRBD1. The germline gives CDR1 GTSNPN, CDR2 SVGIG (reference sequence). This CDR3 is built from 13 residues. V lost 4 bases to trimming and J lost 10 bases; unmatched junction nucleotides: 7. CDR3 in amino acids: CAWNRQGGSPLHF. In DNA, the CDR3 is TGTGCCTGGAACCGACAGGGAGGCTCACCCCTCCACTTT.

The table lists this clone with a few counts. This sequence joins TRBV27 and TRBJ2-1; TRBD2 matches 7 bases. CDR1 and CDR2 (germline): MNHEY, SMNVEV (reference sequence). V shed 5 bases and J 0 bases; nucleotides not matched to a gene: 7. The CDR3 contains 16 residues. The CDR3 here is CASSPRDYRSYNEQFF. CDR3 in DNA: TGTGCCAGCAGTCCGAGGGACTATCGCTCCTACAATGAGCAGTTCTTC.

This chain connects TRBV5-4 to TRBJ1-3; 7 bases align to TRBD1. CDR3 size: 15 residues. V lost 4 bases, J lost 0 bases, and 4 bases stayed unmatched. Germline CDR1 reads SGHNT; CDR2 reads YYREEE (reference sequence). The CDR3 loop reads CASSPDRDSGNTIYF. The CDR3, as DNA: TGTGCCAGCAGCCCCGACAGGGACTCTGGAAACACCATATATTTT.

The V and J genes are TRBV19 and TRBJ2-2, with 10 bases identical to TRBD2. From germline, CDR1 is LNHDA and CDR2 SQIVND (reference sequence). This CDR3 comprises 15 residues. V shed 3 bases and J 5 bases; nucleotides not matched to a gene: 3. The CDR3 DNA sequence: TGTGCCAGTAGTATCGAGCGGGAGGGGACCGGGGAGCTGTTTTTT. This translates into CASSIEREGTGELFF.

This clone was picked up a small number of times. The V and J genes are TRBV29-1 and TRBJ1-2, with D unclear. This CDR3 comprises 12 residues. The germline V gene encodes CDR1 SQVTM and CDR2 ANQGSEA. The V and J ends lost 3 bases and 4 bases respectively, with 9 bases between them. CDR3 in DNA: TGCAGCGTTGACTACAGAAGCTATGGCTACACCTTC. Its translation: CSVDYRSYGYTF. Full variable domain (remainder filled in from reference TRBV29-1 and TRBJ1-2): SAVISQKPSRDICQRGTSLTIQCQVDSQVTMMFWYRQQPGQSLTLIATANQGSEATYESGFVIDKFPISRPNLTFSTLTVSNMSPEDSSIYLCSVDYRSYGYTFGSGTRLTVV.

This chain joins TRBV2 and TRBJ1-1, with 7 bases that match TRBD1. The CDR3 runs 12 residues. The junction had 7 bases not matched to a gene; V was cut back by 6 bases and J by 9 bases. Germline V CDR1 and CDR2: SNHLY, FYNNEI. CDR3 nucleotide sequence: TGTGCCAGCAGGGTGGAGGGACAGAAAGCTTTCTTT. It specifies CASRVEGQKAFF.

This rearrangement joins TRBV5-4 to TRBJ2-7; unclear D gene. CDR1 and CDR2 (germline): SGHNT, YYREEE (reference sequence). This CDR3 is 14 amino acids long. Trimming pared 1 base from V and 3 bases from J, leaving 11 bases between. The CDR3 protein is CASSLLGQDYEQYF. CDR3 nucleotide sequence: TGTGCCAGCAGCTTGTTGGGCCAAGACTACGAGCAGTACTTC. The full variable domain, completed using reference TRBV5-4 and TRBJ2-7, is ETGVTQSPTHLIKTRGQQVTLRCSSQSGHNTVSWYQQALGQGPQFIFQYYREEENGRGNFPPRFSGLQFPNYSSELNVNALELDDSALYLCASSLLGQDYEQYFGPGTRLTVT.

The chain combines TRBV7-2 with TRBJ1-6, with no clear D. This CDR3 has 12 residues. CDR1 and CDR2 from the germline V gene are SGHTA and FQGNSA. Trimming stripped 3 bases from V and 7 bases from J, with 4 bases between. The CDR3 sequence: CASSFPNSPLHF. The CDR3 DNA reads as TGTGCCAGCAGCTTCCCGAATTCACCCCTCCACTTT. The full variable domain, completed using reference TRBV7-2 and TRBJ1-6, is GAGVSQSPSNKVTEKGKDVELRCDPISGHTALYWYRQSLGQGLEFLIYFQGNSAPDKSGLPSDRFSAERTGGSVSTLTIQRTQQEDSAVYLCASSFPNSPLHFGNGTRLTVT.

V usage is TRBV11-2 and J usage is TRBJ2-7, with D maybe TRBD1 (6 bases). Germline loops: CDR1 SGHAT, CDR2 FQNNGV. This CDR3 spans 13 amino acids. V was cut by 3 bases and J by 1 base, with 7 bases left in between. The CDR3 region is CASSFGQSYEQYF. CDR3 coding DNA: TGTGCCAGCAGCTTCGGACAGTCCTACGAGCAGTACTTC.

The chain couples TRBV11-2 to TRBJ1-1; tentative D call: TRBD1 (5 bases). V was shortened by 1 base and J by 3 bases, with 9 bases between the two germline ends. CDR3 length: 14 amino acids. Germline V CDR1 and CDR2: SGHAT, FQNNGV. The CDR3, as DNA: TGTGCCAGCAGCTTAGCGGGGGTATACACTGAAGCTTTCTTT. Translated: CASSLAGVYTEAFF.